These 29 T cell receptor beta chains originate from one sample sequenced in a study of cytomegalovirus exposure and HLA in healthy donors. PCR used 60 Vbeta primers and 13 Jbeta primers. TCRdb's copy holds only in-frame clones and misses some; the assay was immunoSEQ multiplex PCR. Of 150,000 or so clones listed, about 78% are singletons. Material for sequencing was PBMCs. All receptors derive from a female donor in good health and CMV-seronegative.

This clone was picked up a small number of times. J is TRBJ2-2 and V is TRBV7-6; D unclear. This CDR3 comprises 13 residues. Germline V gene sequence: CDR1 SGHVS, CDR2 FNYEAQ. V lost 3 bases and J lost 1, with 3 bases in between. In nucleotides, the CDR3 is TGTGCCAGCAGCTTCGGGAACACCGGGGAGCTGTTTTTT. Its protein product is CASSFGNTGELFF.

This clone was seen only once. This rearrangement joins TRBV19 to TRBJ2-7, with 7 nucleotides matching TRBD2. V lost 1 base to trimming and J lost 0 bases; unmatched junction nucleotides: 3. CDR1 LNHDA and CDR2 SQIVND come from the germline V gene (reference sequence). This CDR3 spans 15 amino acids. This chain's CDR3 is CASSIAGGDSYEQYF. The CDR3 region has the DNA TGTGCCAGTAGTATAGCGGGAGGCGACTCCTACGAGCAGTACTTC.

V and J are TRBV6-6 and TRBJ2-7; D might be TRBD1 (5 bases). In germline, CDR1 is MNHNY, CDR2 SVGAGI (reference sequence). The V end was cut by 0 bases, the J end by 1 base, with 7 bases between. The CDR3 totals 14 residues. The CDR3 sequence is CASSYSQGSYEQYF. The CDR3 nucleotides are TGTGCCAGCAGTTACTCGCAGGGTTCCTACGAGCAGTACTTC.

This chain links TRBV28 with TRBJ2-7; 8 bases agree with TRBD2. The CDR3 sequence is 16 residues long. CDR1 is MDHEN, CDR2 SYDVKM, per germline. The ends lost 6 bases at V and 2 bases at J; junction bases unmatched: 12. CDR3 bases: TGTGCCAGCAGCCGGTGGTACGGGAGGGGCGCCTACGAGCAGTACTTC. Translated: CASSRWYGRGAYEQYF.

A few counts support this clone. The V gene is TRBV6-5, the J gene TRBJ2-3; D may be TRBD2 (6 bases). Looked up from germline, CDR1 is MNHEY and CDR2 is SVGAGI. With 0 bases removed from V and 0 bases from J, the gap between germline ends came to 7 bases. The CDR3 is 15 amino acids. The CDR3 DNA sequence: TGTGCCAGCAGTTACTCTGGGACTAGCACAGATACGCAGTATTTT. Translated, it gives CASSYSGTSTDTQYF.

This clone was seen only a few times. V is TRBV19 and J is TRBJ2-3, with 14 bases lining up with TRBD2. Germline lookup yields CDR1 LNHDA and CDR2 SQIVND (reference sequence). The ends lost 6 bases at V and 0 bases at J; junction bases unmatched: 2. The CDR3 runs 16 residues. The CDR3 protein is CASSRTSGRSTDTQYF. The CDR3 nucleotides read TGTGCCAGTAGCCGGACTAGCGGGAGGAGCACAGATACGCAGTATTTT.

The chain employs TRBV19 and TRBJ2-3, with a tentative D call TRBD1 (6 bases). Trimming removed 6 bases at V and 6 bases at J, with 16 bases between. This CDR3 has 14 residues. From germline, CDR1 is LNHDA and CDR2 SQIVND (reference sequence). The CDR3 DNA reads as TGTGCCAGTAGCAAAACAGGGTCGACGGATACGCAGTATTTT. Protein product: CASSKTGSTDTQYF.

V and J are TRBV21-1 and TRBJ2-5; TRBD2 is taken as the D call from the table, unchecked against the DNA. TRBV21-1 is listed as a pseudogene. The CDR3 is 11 residues long. CDR3 sequence: CASSKARTQYF. CDR3 in DNA: TGTGCCAGCAGCAAAGCTCGTACCCAGTACTTC.

This CDR3 reads CASSGSGRANEQFF. In nucleotides, the CDR3 is TGTGCCAGCAGCGGTAGCGGGAGGGCAAATGAGCAGTTCTTC. This chain connects TRBV9 to TRBJ2-1; 11 bases are a match to TRBD2. Germline trimming cut 3 bases from V and 7 bases from J; bases unmatched to any gene: 3. CDR1 SGDLS and CDR2 YYNGEE come from the germline V gene. The CDR3 consists of 14 residues.

Note on this clone: An end of the junction does not agree with germline; a read error may underlie this. The V and J genes are TRBV7-9 and TRBJ2-1; possibly TRBD1 for D (6 bases). CDR1 SEHNR and CDR2 FQNEAQ come from the germline V gene (reference sequence). The CDR3 is 16 residues long. The DNA for the CDR3 is TGTTCCAGCAGCTTATATGGGACAATGGGCTACAATGAGCAGTTCTTC. This encodes CSSSLYGTMGYNEQFF. Complete variable domain (other parts from reference TRBV7-9 and TRBJ2-1): DTGVSQNPRHKITKRGQNVTFRCDPISEHNRLYWYRQTLGQGPEFLTYFQNEAQLEKSRLLSDRFSAERPKGSFSTLEIQRTEQGDSAMYLCSSSLYGTMGYNEQFFGPGTRLTVL.

The chain recombines TRBV7-9 with TRBJ2-3; D is perhaps TRBD2 (6 bases). Germline assignment: CDR1 SEHNR and CDR2 FQNEAQ (reference sequence). This CDR3 has 13 amino acids. Trimming took 5 bases from V and 4 from J, leaving 10 bases between them. The CDR3 DNA reads as TGTGCCAGCAGCGTCGGGAGTGCAGATACGCAGTATTTT. Its protein is CASSVGSADTQYF.

This clone is a singleton in its sample. The CDR3 nucleotides read TGTGCCAGCAGTGAAGCCACAGAGAACACTGAAGCTTTCTTT. This encodes CASSEATENTEAFF. V gene TRBV6-1 combines with J gene TRBJ1-1; D is uncertain. V lost 0 bases and J 1 base, leaving 6 bases between the germline ends. Germline loops: CDR1 MNHNS, CDR2 SASEGT. This CDR3 has 14 residues.

The gene calls are TRBV6-1 and TRBJ2-4; 8 bases fit TRBD2. Germline CDR1 and CDR2: MNHNS and SASEGT. J gave up 7 bases and V 5 bases, and 7 bases lay outside the gene matches. This CDR3 is built from 14 residues. Here the CDR3 reads CASSPREGRNIQYF. The CDR3, as DNA: TGTGCCAGCAGTCCTCGGGAGGGCCGGAACATTCAGTACTTC.

The rearrangement uses TRBV27 and TRBJ2-1, with D perhaps matching TRBD1 (6 bases). Trimming took 5 bases from V and 3 from J, leaving 8 bases between them. Germline CDR1 MNHEY, CDR2 SMNVEV (reference sequence). The CDR3 has 13 amino acids. In DNA, the CDR3 is TGTGCCAGCAGTCCCAGGGGCTACAATGAGCAGTTCTTC. Translating gives CASSPRGYNEQFF.

There are a few counts of this clone. This chain uses TRBV30 with TRBJ2-7, with D possibly TRBD1 on 6 matching bases. The ends were cut back, 2 bases at V and 6 bases at J, with 11 bases in the middle. Germline CDR1 GTSNPN, CDR2 SVGIG (reference sequence). The CDR3 is 12 amino acids. CDR3 bases: TGTGCCTGGAGTAGAAACAGGGCCGAGCAGTACTTC. Protein product: CAWSRNRAEQYF.

The chain carries TRBV5-6 and TRBJ2-1; tentatively, D is TRBD2 (6 bases). The CDR3 length is 14 residues. Germline V gives CDR1 SGHDT, CDR2 YYEEEE. V was cut by 9 bases and J by 0 bases, with 13 bases left in between. The CDR3 nucleotides read TGTGCCACCATGCGGAGGGTCTCCTACAATGAGCAGTTCTTC. Its protein is CATMRRVSYNEQFF.

The chain has TRBV7-9 and TRBJ2-2, with D perhaps TRBD2 (5 bases). The germline CDR1 and CDR2 sequences are SEHNR and FQNEAQ (reference sequence). The CDR3 is 15 amino acids. Trimming shortened V by 5 bases and J by 6 bases, and 16 bases separated the two germline ends. The CDR3 DNA follows: TGTGCCAGCAGCCCCCGGGGTTTCAGTGCCGGGGAGCTGTTTTTT. It codes for CASSPRGFSAGELFF.

This clone has only a few counts. The chain combines TRBV7-9 with TRBJ2-1; TRBD2 agrees at 9 bases. This CDR3 has 14 residues. The J segment lost 6 bases and the V segment lost 0 bases, leaving 0 bases of the junction unmatched. The germline gives CDR1 SEHNR, CDR2 FQNEAQ (reference sequence). CDR3 region: CASSLAGLANEQFF. In DNA, the CDR3 is TGTGCCAGCAGCTTAGCGGGACTAGCCAATGAGCAGTTCTTC.

The count of this clone is one. The gene calls are TRBV7-3 and TRBJ2-1; the match to TRBD2 covers 9 bases. The CDR3 spans 16 residues. Germline CDR1 is SGHTA and CDR2 is FQGTGA. The ends lost 5 bases at V and 4 bases at J; junction bases unmatched: 9. CDR3: CASSPHPSGDYNEQFF. The CDR3 DNA reads as TGTGCCAGCAGCCCCCATCCTAGCGGGGATTACAATGAGCAGTTCTTC.

Points on this clone: This specimen includes other DNA sequences encoding the same CDR3. The chain uses TRBV6-1 and TRBJ2-7; 8 bases are shared with TRBD1. The CDR3 has 13 residues. The ends lost 3 bases at V and 4 bases at J; junction bases unmatched: 2. Germline-derived CDR1 and CDR2 are MNHNS and SASEGT. CDR3 amino acids: CASSENRGYEQYF. The DNA of the CDR3 is TGTGCCAGCAGTGAGAACAGGGGGTACGAGCAGTACTTC.

This chain connects TRBV19 to TRBJ1-2, with D maybe TRBD1 (5 bases). This CDR3 spans 15 amino acids. The germline V and J ends were trimmed by 2 bases and 4 bases, with 14 bases remaining between them. From germline, CDR1 is LNHDA and CDR2 SQIVND (reference sequence). CDR3 sequence: CASSIKLQGSYGYTF. CDR3 nucleotides: TGTGCCAGTAGTATAAAACTGCAGGGCTCCTATGGCTACACCTTC.

The chain joins TRBV7-9 to TRBJ2-2; no reliable D call. The CDR3 loop spans 11 amino acids. V dropped 4 bases and J dropped 7 bases, with 4 bases sitting between them. CDR1 is SEHNR and CDR2 is FQNEAQ in the germline V gene (reference sequence). The CDR3 DNA is TGTGCCAGCAGCTCCTTCGGGGAGCTGTTTTTT. Amino acids: CASSSFGELFF.

This clone has just a few counts. The chain employs TRBV5-1 and TRBJ2-2; 12 nucleotides align to TRBD1. The CDR3 contains 15 residues. V lost 4 bases and J lost 6; bases outside the gene matches: 4. CDR1 and CDR2 from the germline V gene are SGHRS and YFSETQ. CDR3: CASSAGTGGPGELFF. The CDR3 nucleotides are TGCGCCAGCAGCGCCGGGACAGGGGGCCCCGGGGAGCTGTTTTTT.

The chain is built from TRBV25-1 and TRBJ1-1; D is undetermined. The germline V gene has CDR1 MGHDK and CDR2 SYGVNS. The CDR3 length is 13 residues. V dropped 5 bases and J dropped 0 bases, with 7 bases sitting between them. The CDR3 loop reads CASSPQMNTEAFF. The DNA of the CDR3 is TGTGCCAGCAGTCCACAGATGAACACTGAAGCTTTCTTT.

The chain links TRBV4-3 to TRBJ1-1, with 7 bases lining up with TRBD1. Trimming cost V 8 bases and J 4 bases; bases outside gene matches: 7. CDR1 and CDR2 from the germline V gene are LGHNA and YSLEER. The CDR3 contains 13 residues. DNA of the CDR3: TGCGCCAGCGGAATAAACAGGGGCACTGAAGCTTTCTTT. Translation gives CASGINRGTEAFF.

Turning to this clone: At the DNA level, this CDR3 is encoded by other sequences in the same sample as well. The rearrangement joins TRBV4-3 to TRBJ2-3; 8 bases line up with TRBD1. There are 15 residues in the CDR3. CDR1 is LGHNA, CDR2 YSLEER, per germline. Unmatched junction bases numbered 3, after V lost 4 bases and J lost 0 bases. Here the CDR3 DNA reads TGCGCCAGCAGCCGCCAGGGGGCGAGCACAGATACGCAGTATTTT. Its translation: CASSRQGASTDTQYF.

This clone has only one observation. The gene calls are TRBV19 and TRBJ2-1; 7 nucleotides align to TRBD2. The CDR3 extends over 16 amino acids. The trim removed 5 bases at V and 3 bases at J, leaving 10 bases unmatched. CDR1 LNHDA and CDR2 SQIVND come from the germline V gene (reference sequence). Written as DNA, the CDR3 is TGTGCCAGTAGTCCCCCTGCCGGGACTATCTACAATGAGCAGTTCTTC. Amino acid sequence: CASSPPAGTIYNEQFF. The full variable domain, in which reference TRBV19 and TRBJ2-1 provide the parts outside the CDR3, is DGGITQSPKYLFRKEGQNVTLSCEQNLNHDAMYWYRQDPGQGLRLIYYSQIVNDFQKGDIAEGYSVSREKKESFPLTVTSAQKNPTAFYLCASSPPAGTIYNEQFFGPGTRLTVL.

The rearrangement links TRBV10-3 to TRBJ2-6, with D perhaps TRBD2 (6 bases). Trimming took 5 bases from V and 0 from J, leaving 8 bases between them. This CDR3 region has 15 residues. Germline CDR1 and CDR2: ENHRY and SYGVKD. The CDR3 protein is CAISTGGSGANVLTF. The DNA of the CDR3 is TGTGCCATCAGTACCGGGGGCTCTGGGGCCAACGTCCTGACTTTC.

The chain links TRBV5-6 to TRBJ2-7; tentatively, D is TRBD2 (6 bases). In germline, CDR1 is SGHDT, CDR2 YYEEEE. V was trimmed by 0 bases and J by 0 bases, leaving 19 bases between them. The CDR3 consists of 18 residues. The CDR3 nucleotides read TGTGCCAGCAGCTTGGCCAAGGGAGGTCGGGGAGGCTCCTACGAGCAGTACTTC. Translating it yields CASSLAKGGRGGSYEQYF. Based on the CDR3 plus reference TRBV5-6 and TRBJ2-7, the full variable domain is DAGVTQSPTHLIKTRGQQVTLRCSPKSGHDTVSWYQQALGQGPQFIFQYYEEEERQRGNFPDRFSGHQFPNYSSELNVNALLLGDSALYLCASSLAKGGRGGSYEQYFGPGTRLTVT.